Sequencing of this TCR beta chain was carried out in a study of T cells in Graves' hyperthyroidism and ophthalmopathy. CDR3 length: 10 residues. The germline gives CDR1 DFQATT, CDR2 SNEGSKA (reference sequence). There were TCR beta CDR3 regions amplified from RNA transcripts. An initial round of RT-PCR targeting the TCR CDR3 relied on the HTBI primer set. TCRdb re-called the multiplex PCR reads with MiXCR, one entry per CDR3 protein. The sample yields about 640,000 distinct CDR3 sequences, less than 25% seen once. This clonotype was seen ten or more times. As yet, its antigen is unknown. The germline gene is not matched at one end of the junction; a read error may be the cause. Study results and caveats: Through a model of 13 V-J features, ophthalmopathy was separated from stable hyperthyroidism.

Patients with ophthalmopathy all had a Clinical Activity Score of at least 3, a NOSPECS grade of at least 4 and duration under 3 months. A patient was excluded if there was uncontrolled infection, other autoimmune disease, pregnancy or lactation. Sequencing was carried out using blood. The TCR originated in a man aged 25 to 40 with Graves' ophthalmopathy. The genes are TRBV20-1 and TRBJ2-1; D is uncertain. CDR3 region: CSARVGEQFF. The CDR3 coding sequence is TGCAGTGCAAGAGTCGGGGAGCAGTTCTTC.